A single sample is the source of the 25 T cell receptor beta chains below, sequenced in a study of cytotoxic CD8 clonotypes in ibrutinib-treated CLL. Clones were sequenced by immunoSEQ multiplex PCR, and TCRdb holds only the in-frame ones, with some missing. Among about 310,000 clones listed, 80% were seen once. The sequencing used PBMCs, collected before ibrutinib treatment. The receptors were gathered from a human donor with chronic lymphocytic leukemia.

The chain has TRBV9 and TRBJ2-1, with TRBD2 matching 11 bases. V trimming: 0 bases; J trimming: 2 bases; junction bases outside the gene matches: 4. CDR3 size: 17 residues. Germline CDR1 reads SGDLS; CDR2 reads YYNGEE. The CDR3 DNA is TGTGCCAGCAGCGTAGCCCGACTAGCGGGAACCTACAATGAGCAGTTCTTC. This gives the protein CASSVARLAGTYNEQFF.

The chain has TRBV10-3 and TRBJ2-5; D is undetermined. The V gene's germline CDR1 is ENHRY and CDR2 SYGVKD. Trimming stripped 7 bases from V and 2 bases from J, with 8 bases between. This CDR3 is 12 amino acids long. CDR3 sequence (DNA): TGTGCCATCAACGACCCACAAGAGACCCAGTACTTC. Its translation is CAINDPQETQYF.

V gene TRBV10-2 combines with J gene TRBJ2-4; possibly TRBD2 for D (6 bases). V lost 0 bases and J 0 bases, leaving 6 bases between the germline ends. Germline V gene data show CDR1 as WSHSY and CDR2 as SAAADI. The CDR3 runs 15 residues. The CDR3: CASSESAGAKNIQYF. In DNA, the CDR3 is TGCGCCAGCAGTGAGTCAGCGGGAGCCAAAAACATTCAGTACTTC.

The chain links TRBV29-1 to TRBJ2-2, with D perhaps matching TRBD2 (6 bases). The V end lost 1 base, the J end lost 7 bases, and 10 bases lay between the germline ends. Per germline, CDR1 SQVTM and CDR2 ANQGSEA. There are 13 residues in the CDR3. The chain's CDR3 is CSVEVRRGGELFF. In DNA form, the CDR3 reads TGCAGCGTTGAAGTACGGAGGGGCGGGGAGCTGTTTTTT.

The J gene is TRBJ2-1, the V gene TRBV4-1; either TRBD1 or TRBD2 may supply D (5 bases each). Trimming shortened V by 0 bases and J by 7 bases, and 16 bases separated the two germline ends. There are 16 residues in the CDR3. The germline gives CDR1 MGHRA, CDR2 YSYEKL. The DNA for the CDR3 is TGCGCCAGCAGCCAAGATGAAGGGGACCTCTTTAATGAGCAGTTCTTC. It codes for CASSQDEGDLFNEQFF.

V is TRBV7-2 and J is TRBJ2-7, with TRBD2 matching over 9 bases. J was trimmed by 0 bases and V by 8 bases; bases with no gene match: 11. The CDR3 has 16 amino acids. The germline V gene has CDR1 SGHTA and CDR2 FQGNSA. CDR3 sequence reads: CASGSRGGRGSYEQYF. CDR3 DNA sequence: TGTGCCAGCGGAAGCCGGGGCGGGAGGGGCTCCTACGAGCAGTACTTC.

This chain joins TRBV20-1 and TRBJ2-5; 7 nucleotides align to TRBD1. V shed 6 bases and J 4 bases; nucleotides not matched to a gene: 2. The CDR3 is 11 residues long. Germline V lookup: CDR1 DFQATT, CDR2 SNEGSKA (reference sequence). The CDR3 is CSADRAETQYF. DNA for the CDR3: TGCAGTGCCGACAGGGCAGAGACCCAGTACTTC.

This chain joins TRBV4-1 and TRBJ2-2; D perhaps matches TRBD2 (6 bases). The CDR3 spans 14 residues. Germline loops: CDR1 MGHRA, CDR2 YSYEKL. Trimming stripped 2 bases from V and 5 bases from J, with 9 bases between. The CDR3 region is CASSQKGGTGELFF. The CDR3 coding sequence is TGCGCCAGCAGCCAAAAAGGAGGGACCGGGGAGCTGTTTTTT.

The chain uses TRBV19 and TRBJ1-5; D uncertain. There are 16 residues in the CDR3. The V gene's germline CDR1 is LNHDA and CDR2 SQIVND (reference sequence). V lost 3 bases to trimming and J lost 2 bases, with 14 bases between them. For the CDR3, the DNA is TGTGCCAGTAGTATTTTGCCATCGCTTGGCAATCAGCCCCAGCATTTT. Its protein is CASSILPSLGNQPQHF. The full variable domain, rest sourced from reference TRBV19 and TRBJ1-5, is DGGITQSPKYLFRKEGQNVTLSCEQNLNHDAMYWYRQDPGQGLRLIYYSQIVNDFQKGDIAEGYSVSREKKESFPLTVTSAQKNPTAFYLCASSILPSLGNQPQHFGDGTRLSIL.

As to this clone: The sample has other DNA sequences that encode this CDR3 too. The chain is built from TRBV7-9 and TRBJ2-1, with TRBD2 matching over 13 bases. Germline V gene data show CDR1 as SEHNR and CDR2 as FQNEAQ (reference sequence). This CDR3 spans 15 amino acids. J was trimmed by 4 bases and V by 4 bases; bases with no gene match: 1. This chain's CDR3 is CASSSTSGGYNEQFF. Here the CDR3 DNA reads TGTGCCAGCAGCTCGACTAGCGGGGGGTACAATGAGCAGTTCTTC. The complete variable domain, with remaining parts taken from reference TRBV7-9 and TRBJ2-1, reads DTGVSQNPRHKITKRGQNVTFRCDPISEHNRLYWYRQTLGQGPEFLTYFQNEAQLEKSRLLSDRFSAERPKGSFSTLEIQRTEQGDSAMYLCASSSTSGGYNEQFFGPGTRLTVL.

The chain joins TRBV6-5 to TRBJ1-4; D unclear. This CDR3 comprises 15 residues. Trimming stripped 8 bases from V and 8 bases from J, with 21 bases between. Germline V gene data show CDR1 as MNHEY and CDR2 as SVGAGI. Here the CDR3 DNA reads TGTGCCAGCTCTTCCTACGAGGGCGCGGTCGAAAAACTGTTTTTT. It codes for CASSSYEGAVEKLFF.

This clone was picked up a small number of times. The V and J genes are TRBV10-3 and TRBJ2-1; 9 bases are shared with TRBD2. CDR3 length: 13 residues. Germline V gene sequence: CDR1 ENHRY, CDR2 SYGVKD. V lost 9 bases, J lost 9 bases, and 9 bases stayed unmatched. The CDR3 reads CAIFSGSFGEQFF. The CDR3, as DNA: TGTGCCATATTTAGCGGGAGTTTTGGTGAGCAGTTCTTC.

The chain couples TRBV19 to TRBJ1-1, with 10 bases that match TRBD1. Looked up from germline, CDR1 is LNHDA and CDR2 is SQIVND (reference sequence). CDR3 length equals 14 residues. Unmatched junction bases numbered 4, after V lost 4 bases and J lost 5 bases. CDR3 DNA: TGTGCCAGTAGTAAGGGACAGGGGAGAACTGAAGCTTTCTTT. Encoded protein: CASSKGQGRTEAFF.

This clone came up a few times. The V call is TRBV7-2, the J call TRBJ2-2; no clear D. Trimming took off 3 bases at V and 5 bases at J, with 7 bases between the two ends. The CDR3 consists of 13 residues. From germline, CDR1 is SGHTA and CDR2 FQGNSA. The CDR3 DNA is TGTGCCAGCAGCTTTAGGCGTACCGGGGAGCTGTTTTTT. Protein product: CASSFRRTGELFF.

The V and J genes are TRBV7-9 and TRBJ2-1, with TRBD2 matching 8 bases. This CDR3 has 16 residues. Per the germline V gene, CDR1 is SEHNR and CDR2 is FQNEAQ (reference sequence). V gave up 5 bases and J gave up 8 bases; unmatched junction bases: 14. The chain's CDR3 is CASSRGQGTSIDEQFF. The CDR3 coding sequence is TGTGCCAGCAGCCGAGGGCAGGGGACTAGTATCGATGAGCAGTTCTTC. The full variable domain, rest sourced from reference TRBV7-9 and TRBJ2-1, is DTGVSQNPRHKITKRGQNVTFRCDPISEHNRLYWYRQTLGQGPEFLTYFQNEAQLEKSRLLSDRFSAERPKGSFSTLEIQRTEQGDSAMYLCASSRGQGTSIDEQFFGPGTRLTVL.

The V gene is TRBV2, the J gene TRBJ1-5, with D tentatively TRBD1 (6 bases). Trimming took off 6 bases at V and 3 bases at J, with 9 bases between the two ends. CDR1 and CDR2 from the germline V gene are SNHLY and FYNNEI. The CDR3 is 13 residues long. CDR3 residues: CASRGQYNQPQHF. CDR3 bases: TGTGCCAGCAGAGGACAGTACAATCAGCCCCAGCATTTT.

J is TRBJ2-7 and V is TRBV27; the D is unclear. In germline, CDR1 is MNHEY, CDR2 SMNVEV (reference sequence). V was trimmed by 0 bases and J by 3 bases, leaving 12 bases between them. The CDR3 covers 15 residues. CDR3 sequence: CASSLSPAWDYEQYF. DNA for the CDR3: TGTGCCAGCAGTTTATCCCCAGCTTGGGACTACGAGCAGTACTTC.

V usage is TRBV27 and J usage is TRBJ2-1; 9 bases fit TRBD2. Germline lookup yields CDR1 MNHEY and CDR2 SMNVEV (reference sequence). V lost 5 bases and J lost 6; bases outside the gene matches: 8. There are 15 residues in the CDR3. As DNA, the CDR3 is TGTGCCAGCAGTCCCATAGCGGGAGCGGTCAATGAGCAGTTCTTC. Translated: CASSPIAGAVNEQFF.

The chain links TRBV7-2 to TRBJ2-5; TRBD2 agrees at 7 bases. The CDR3 loop spans 16 amino acids. Trimming at V came to 4 bases and at J to 4 bases, leaving 12 bases not matched to a gene. Germline values: CDR1 SGHTA, CDR2 FQGNSA. CDR3 sequence (DNA): TGTGCCAGCAGCTCAGCGGGACTTCGGGTAGGAGAGACCCAGTACTTC. It specifies CASSSAGLRVGETQYF.

This rearrangement joins TRBV7-9 to TRBJ1-5; perhaps TRBD1 as D (5 bases). The CDR3 is made up of 14 amino acids. The V end lost 4 bases, the J end lost 1 base, and 8 bases lay between the germline ends. Germline assignment: CDR1 SEHNR and CDR2 FQNEAQ (reference sequence). Here the CDR3 DNA reads TGTGCCAGCAGCTACCAGGGCAGCAATCAGCCCCAGCATTTT. Its protein is CASSYQGSNQPQHF.

Only one count was recorded for this clone. The J gene is TRBJ2-1, the V gene TRBV9; 8 positions agree with TRBD2. Germline assignment: CDR1 SGDLS and CDR2 YYNGEE. This CDR3 contains 15 residues. V was pared by 2 bases and J by 4 bases, with 5 bases of the junction left unmatched. In DNA, the CDR3 is TGTGCCAGCAGCGTCGGCGGGAGGTTGTACAATGAGCAGTTCTTC. Translated: CASSVGGRLYNEQFF. The whole variable domain, remainder taken from reference TRBV9 and TRBJ2-1, is DSGVTQTPKHLITATGQRVTLRCSPRSGDLSVYWYQQSLDQGLQFLIQYYNGEERAKGNILERFSAQQFPDLHSELNLSSLELGDSALYFCASSVGGRLYNEQFFGPGTRLTVL.

V is TRBV27 and J is TRBJ2-2; the match to TRBD2 covers 8 bases. The CDR3 totals 17 residues. Germline CDR1 and CDR2: MNHEY and SMNVEV (reference sequence). V lost 7 bases and J lost 2; bases outside the gene matches: 12. CDR3 residues: CASISQGLAANTGELFF. The DNA of the CDR3 is TGTGCCAGCATTTCCCAAGGACTAGCAGCAAACACCGGGGAGCTGTTTTTT.

V gene TRBV27 combines with J gene TRBJ2-1, with 12 positions matching TRBD2. The J segment lost 10 bases and the V segment lost 5 bases, leaving 9 bases of the junction unmatched. Per germline, CDR1 MNHEY and CDR2 SMNVEV (reference sequence). The CDR3 spans 15 residues. CDR3 in DNA: TGTGCCAGCAGTCTACCGGGACTAGCGGGTGCAGAGCAGTTCTTC. Amino acid sequence: CASSLPGLAGAEQFF.

This rearrangement joins TRBV5-1 to TRBJ1-2, with a weak D call TRBD1 (6 bases). Trimming took 2 bases from V and 7 from J, leaving 12 bases between them. CDR3 length: 13 amino acids. CDR1 and CDR2 (germline): SGHRS, YFSETQ. The CDR3 sequence is CASSLLTGRGYTF. The CDR3 nucleotides read TGCGCCAGCAGCTTACTGACAGGTCGTGGCTACACCTTC.

CDR3 region: CASSHPVREQDEQFF. The CDR3 DNA sequence: TGTGCCAGCAGCCACCCCGTACGGGAGCAGGATGAGCAGTTCTTC. The V call is TRBV4-2, the J call TRBJ2-1, with D perhaps matching TRBD2 (6 bases). V was shortened by 3 bases and J by 8 bases, with 17 bases between the two germline ends. CDR1 LGHNA and CDR2 YNFKEQ come from the germline V gene. The CDR3 length is 15 residues.